The 3 T cell receptor beta chains given below trace back to one sample, sequenced in a study of identical twins. TCRdb fed the 5' RACE reads into MiXCR, producing one record per CDR3 protein. This sample has just under 650,000 distinct CDR3 sequences, with about 7.1% found just once. The sample also formed part of further work on yellow fever vaccine responses in identical twins.

The sample comprised PBMCs. These receptors were obtained from a woman aged 18 to 35 in good health.

The V gene is TRBV6-1, the J gene TRBJ1-5; no clear D. Trimming took 2 bases from V and 0 from J, leaving 5 bases between them. The CDR3 totals 14 residues. Germline V gives CDR1 MNHNS, CDR2 SASEGT. The CDR3 DNA reads as TGTGCCAGCAGTGAAACATTTAGCAATCAGCCCCAGCATTTT. Protein sequence: CASSETFSNQPQHF.

The chain combines TRBV27 with TRBJ1-6; the match to TRBD1 covers 7 bases. V shed 4 bases, J shed 2 bases, and the junction held 8 bases outside the gene matches. Germline CDR1 reads MNHEY; CDR2 reads SMNVEV (reference sequence). The CDR3 sequence is 17 residues long. CDR3 DNA sequence: TGTGCCAGCAGTTGGGGGACAGTAACAGCCTATAATTCACCCCTCCACTTT. Its protein product is CASSWGTVTAYNSPLHF.

This clonotype was seen ten or more times. This sequence joins TRBV20-1 and TRBJ2-7, with D possibly called TRBD1 or TRBD2 (7 bases each). Germline-derived CDR1 and CDR2 are DFQATT and SNEGSKA (reference sequence). V lost 5 bases and J lost 1, with 12 bases in between. The CDR3 is 13 residues long. The CDR3 nucleotides are TGCAGTGCTGGGAGGGACAGTTCCTACGAGCAGTACGTC. Encoded protein: CSAGRDSSYEQYV.